Presented here are 7 T cell receptor beta chains from one specimen sequenced in a study of T cell responses to AZD1222 COVID-19 vaccine. TCRdb's copy holds only in-frame clones and misses some; the assay was immunoSEQ multiplex PCR. Of more than 85,000 clones in the sample, roughly 83% were seen once. The source material was peripheral blood, sampled on day 0 of AZD1222 vaccination. The origin of the receptors is an adult in good health.

The rearrangement uses TRBV2 and TRBJ1-5; D unclear. CDR1 SNHLY and CDR2 FYNNEI come from the germline V gene. The CDR3 sequence is 15 residues long. V dropped 6 bases and J dropped 1 base, with 13 bases sitting between them. CDR3: CASSEDDLSNQPQHF. CDR3 DNA sequence: TGTGCCAGCAGCGAGGACGATTTGAGCAATCAGCCCCAGCATTTT.

V is TRBV18 and J is TRBJ2-7; TRBD1 matches 8 bases. In germline, CDR1 is KGHSH, CDR2 LQKENI. V gave up 2 bases and J gave up 2 bases; unmatched junction bases: 5. The CDR3 is 15 amino acids. CDR3 nucleotide sequence: TGTGCCAGCTCACCAATTCAGGGGGCCACCTACGAGCAGTACTTC. It translates to CASSPIQGATYEQYF.

The rearrangement joins TRBV27 to TRBJ1-2; 9 bases fit TRBD1. The germline V gene encodes CDR1 MNHEY and CDR2 SMNVEV (reference sequence). V lost 6 bases, J lost 7 bases, and 9 bases stayed unmatched. This CDR3 contains 14 residues. The DNA for the CDR3 is TGTGCCAGCAGGAAACAGGGGGCGAACCCTGGCTACACCTTC. Translated, it gives CASRKQGANPGYTF.

The chain couples TRBV5-5 to TRBJ2-5; D tentatively reads TRBD1 or TRBD2 (6 bases each). The germline CDR1 and CDR2 sequences are SGHKS and YYEKEE (reference sequence). CDR3 length equals 16 residues. V lost 4 bases to trimming and J lost 3 bases, with 19 bases between them. Written as DNA, the CDR3 is TGTGCCAGCAGCATTTTAACGGGGGCCCTTAAAGAGACCCAGTACTTC. It is translated as CASSILTGALKETQYF.

The chain combines TRBV5-4 with TRBJ2-7; maybe TRBD2 (5 bases). CDR1 is SGHNT, CDR2 YYREEE, per germline (reference sequence). V was pared by 3 bases and J by 2 bases, with 12 bases between. The CDR3 totals 14 residues. CDR3 in amino acids: CASSSDSWAYEQYF. The CDR3, as DNA: TGTGCCAGCAGCTCGGACTCGTGGGCCTACGAGCAGTACTTC. Full variable domain (missing parts from reference TRBV5-4 and TRBJ2-7): ETGVTQSPTHLIKTRGQQVTLRCSSQSGHNTVSWYQQALGQGPQFIFQYYREEENGRGNFPPRFSGLQFPNYSSELNVNALELDDSALYLCASSSDSWAYEQYFGPGTRLTVT.

CDR3 residues: CASSLDSDSGRRTQYF. The CDR3 DNA sequence: TGTGCCAGCAGCTTAGATTCTGATAGCGGGAGGAGGACCCAGTACTTC. This sequence joins TRBV11-2 and TRBJ2-5; 10 nucleotides agree with TRBD2. The trim removed 0 bases at V and 7 bases at J, leaving 8 bases unmatched. CDR1 and CDR2 (germline): SGHAT, FQNNGV. The CDR3 contains 16 residues.

The table lists this clone with a count of one. The V gene is TRBV18, the J gene TRBJ1-2, with D unclear. Germline CDR1 is KGHSH and CDR2 is LQKENI. Trimming removed 0 bases at V and 4 bases at J, with 15 bases between. The CDR3 length is 16 residues. Written as DNA, the CDR3 is TGTGCCAGCTCACCACCGGAGGGTTGGGGATTCTATGGCTACACCTTC. Residues: CASSPPEGWGFYGYTF.